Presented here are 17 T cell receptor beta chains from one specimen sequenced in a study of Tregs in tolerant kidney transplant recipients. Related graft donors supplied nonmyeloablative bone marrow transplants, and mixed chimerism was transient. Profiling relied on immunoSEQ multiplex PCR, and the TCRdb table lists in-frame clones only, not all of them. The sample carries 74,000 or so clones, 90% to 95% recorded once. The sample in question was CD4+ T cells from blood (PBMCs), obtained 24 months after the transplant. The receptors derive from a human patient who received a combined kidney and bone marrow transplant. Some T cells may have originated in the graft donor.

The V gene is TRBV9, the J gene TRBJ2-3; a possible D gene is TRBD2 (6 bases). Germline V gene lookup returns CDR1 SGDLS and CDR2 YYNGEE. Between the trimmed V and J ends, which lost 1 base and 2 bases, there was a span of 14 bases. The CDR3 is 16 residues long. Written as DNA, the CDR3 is TGTGCCAGCAGCGTATCGCCGGGAGTATCCACAGATACGCAGTATTTT. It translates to CASSVSPGVSTDTQYF.

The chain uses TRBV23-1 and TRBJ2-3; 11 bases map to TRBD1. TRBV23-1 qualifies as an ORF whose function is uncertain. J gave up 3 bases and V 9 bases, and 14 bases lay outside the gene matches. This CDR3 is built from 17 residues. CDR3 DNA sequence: TGCGCCAGACTTTCCTATTCCGGGACAGGGGGAACAGATACGCAGTATTTT. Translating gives CARLSYSGTGGTDTQYF.

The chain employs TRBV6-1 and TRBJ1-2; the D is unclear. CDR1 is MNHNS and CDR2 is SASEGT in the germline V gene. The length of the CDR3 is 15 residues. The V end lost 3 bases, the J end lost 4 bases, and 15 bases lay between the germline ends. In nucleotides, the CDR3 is TGTGCCAGCAGTGAGTACTACGGATCATTCTATGGCTACACCTTC. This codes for CASSEYYGSFYGYTF.

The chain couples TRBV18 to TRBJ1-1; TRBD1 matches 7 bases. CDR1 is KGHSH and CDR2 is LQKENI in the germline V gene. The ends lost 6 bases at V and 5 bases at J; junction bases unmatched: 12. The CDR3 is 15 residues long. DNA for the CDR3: TGTGCCAGCTCGCTTCTCCGGACAGGTGTAACTGAAGCTTTCTTT. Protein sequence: CASSLLRTGVTEAFF.

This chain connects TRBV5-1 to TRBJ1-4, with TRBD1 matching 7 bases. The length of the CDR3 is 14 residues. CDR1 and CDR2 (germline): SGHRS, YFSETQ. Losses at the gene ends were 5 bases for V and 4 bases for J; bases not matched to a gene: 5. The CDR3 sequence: CASRIGQDNEKLFF. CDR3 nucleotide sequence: TGCGCCAGCAGAATTGGACAGGATAATGAAAAACTGTTTTTT.

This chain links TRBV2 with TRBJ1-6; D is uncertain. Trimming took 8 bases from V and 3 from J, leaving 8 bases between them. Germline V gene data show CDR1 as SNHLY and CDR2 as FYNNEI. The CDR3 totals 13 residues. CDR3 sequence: CASSVNYNSPLHF. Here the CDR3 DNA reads TGTGCCAGCTCGGTCAACTATAATTCACCCCTCCACTTT.

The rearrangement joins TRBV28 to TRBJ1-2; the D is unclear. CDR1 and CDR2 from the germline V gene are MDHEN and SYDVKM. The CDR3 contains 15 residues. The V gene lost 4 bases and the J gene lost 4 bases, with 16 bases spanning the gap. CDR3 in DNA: TGTGCCAGCAGTTCCGGCCGGGGAGCCGCCTATGGCTACACCTTC. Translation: CASSSGRGAAYGYTF.

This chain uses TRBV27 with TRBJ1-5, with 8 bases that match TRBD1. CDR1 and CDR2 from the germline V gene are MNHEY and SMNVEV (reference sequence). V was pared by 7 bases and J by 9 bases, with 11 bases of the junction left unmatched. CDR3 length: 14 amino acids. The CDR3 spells CASKRTGNLWPQHF. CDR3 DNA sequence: TGTGCCAGCAAAAGGACAGGGAACCTATGGCCCCAGCATTTT.

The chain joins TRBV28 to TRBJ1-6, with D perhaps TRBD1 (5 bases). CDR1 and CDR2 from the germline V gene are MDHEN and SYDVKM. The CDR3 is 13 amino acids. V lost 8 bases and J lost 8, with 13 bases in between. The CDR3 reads CASRRGRDSPLHF. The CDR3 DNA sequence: TGTGCCAGCCGCCGGGGGAGAGATTCACCCCTCCACTTT.

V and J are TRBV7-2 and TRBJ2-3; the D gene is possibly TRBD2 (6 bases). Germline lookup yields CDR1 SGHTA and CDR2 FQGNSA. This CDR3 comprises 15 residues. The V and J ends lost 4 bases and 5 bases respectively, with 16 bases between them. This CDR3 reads CASSSTVQGGDTQYF. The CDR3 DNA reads TGTGCCAGCAGCTCGACCGTTCAGGGAGGAGATACGCAGTATTTT.

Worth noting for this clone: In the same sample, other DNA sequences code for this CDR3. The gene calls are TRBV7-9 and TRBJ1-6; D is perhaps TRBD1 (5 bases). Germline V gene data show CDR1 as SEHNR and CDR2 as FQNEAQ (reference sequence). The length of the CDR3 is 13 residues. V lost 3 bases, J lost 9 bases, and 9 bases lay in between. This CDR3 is CASSLAGISPLHF. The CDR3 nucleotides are TGTGCCAGCAGCTTGGCAGGGATTTCACCCCTCCACTTT. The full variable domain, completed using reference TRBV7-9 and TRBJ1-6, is DTGVSQNPRHKITKRGQNVTFRCDPISEHNRLYWYRQTLGQGPEFLTYFQNEAQLEKSRLLSDRFSAERPKGSFSTLEIQRTEQGDSAMYLCASSLAGISPLHFGNGTRLTVT.

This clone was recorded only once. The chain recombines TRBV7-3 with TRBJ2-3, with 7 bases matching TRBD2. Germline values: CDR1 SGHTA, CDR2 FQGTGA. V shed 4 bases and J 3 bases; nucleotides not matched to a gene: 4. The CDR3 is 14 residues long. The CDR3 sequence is CASSSGTTTDTQYF. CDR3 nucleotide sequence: TGTGCCAGCAGCTCCGGGACTACAACAGATACGCAGTATTTT.

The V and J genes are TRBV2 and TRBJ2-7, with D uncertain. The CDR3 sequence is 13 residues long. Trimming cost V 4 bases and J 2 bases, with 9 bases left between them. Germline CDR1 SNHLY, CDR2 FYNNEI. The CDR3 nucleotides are TGTGCCAGCAGTGCCATAGAGGCCTACGAGCAGTACTTC. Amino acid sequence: CASSAIEAYEQYF.

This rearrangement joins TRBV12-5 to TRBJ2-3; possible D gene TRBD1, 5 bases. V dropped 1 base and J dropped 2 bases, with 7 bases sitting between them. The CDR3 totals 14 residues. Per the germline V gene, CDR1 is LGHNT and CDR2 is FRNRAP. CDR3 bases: TGTGCTAGTGGTTTGGGACAGTCCACAGATACGCAGTATTTT. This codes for CASGLGQSTDTQYF.

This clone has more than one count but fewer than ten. The CDR3 loop reads CASSALLEPYEQYF. As DNA, the CDR3 is TGTGCCAGCAGCGCCCTATTAGAACCCTACGAGCAGTACTTC. The chain couples TRBV9 to TRBJ2-7; D is uncertain. Looked up from germline, CDR1 is SGDLS and CDR2 is YYNGEE. The CDR3 covers 14 residues. V was trimmed by 3 bases and J by 2 bases, leaving 12 bases between them.

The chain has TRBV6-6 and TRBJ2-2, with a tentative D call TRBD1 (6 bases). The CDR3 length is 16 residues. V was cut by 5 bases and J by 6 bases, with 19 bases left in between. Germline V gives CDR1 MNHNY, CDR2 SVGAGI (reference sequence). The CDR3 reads CASSKQGVGLPGELFF. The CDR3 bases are TGTGCCAGCAGTAAACAGGGTGTCGGTTTACCCGGGGAGCTGTTTTTT.

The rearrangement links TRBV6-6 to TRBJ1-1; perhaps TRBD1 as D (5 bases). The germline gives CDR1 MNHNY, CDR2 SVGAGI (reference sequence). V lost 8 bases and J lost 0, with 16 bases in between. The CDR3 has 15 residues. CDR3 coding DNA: TGTGCCAGCTTGCGGACACCTCGCCTGAACACTGAAGCTTTCTTT. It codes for CASLRTPRLNTEAFF.